The rows below give T cell receptor beta chains drawn from one sample of a study of response to subunit inactivated influenza vaccine. TCRdb processed the RT-PCR reads anew with MiXCR; each CDR3 protein has one entry. This repertoire shows roughly 190,000 distinct CDR3 sequences, about an eighth found once; its top ten account for approximately 27%. The sample here was CD8+ T cells sorted from PBMCs, taken roughly 5 days after vaccination. Receptor source: a man aged 45-65 years who received an inactivated influenza vaccine. Each CDR3 is given with its conserved first and last residue. The order of the fields is V gene, D gene, J gene, clone size, CDR3 protein, CDR3 DNA. D genes are given only for firm matches. Where a row states a size, it is once, few, many or the class of an expanded clone; other rows omit it.

TRBV7-9	.	TRBJ2-7	few	CASSFQGAEQYF	TGTGCCAGCAGCTTTCAAGGAGCCGAGCAGTACTTC
TRBV27	TRBD2	TRBJ2-1	.	CASSLTLAGGGTDEQFF	TGTGCCAGCAGCTTGACCCTAGCGGGAGGGGGTACCGATGAGCAGTTCTTC
TRBV5-6	.	TRBJ2-2	few	CASSLVGVTGELFF	TGTGCCAGCAGCCTCGTCGGCGTCACCGGGGAGCTGTTTTTT
TRBV29-1	.	TRBJ1-1	.	CSAGPNTEAFF	TGCAGCGCAGGACCGAACACTGAAGCTTTCTTT
TRBV7-9	.	TRBJ1-1	few	CASSLRETEAFF	TGTGCCAGCAGCTTACGGGAAACTGAAGCTTTCTTT
TRBV25-1	.	TRBJ1-1	.	CVSSTAGTMNTEAFF	TGTGTCAGCAGTACAGCCGGGACCATGAACACTGAAGCTTTCTTT
TRBV5-4	.	TRBJ1-3	many	CATFFYTGNTIYF	TGTGCCACCTTCTTCTACACTGGAAACACCATATATTTT
TRBV28	TRBD2	TRBJ2-7	few	CASSSPPGLEEREQYF	TGTGCCAGCAGTTCACCCCCGGGACTAGAGGAGAGGGAGCAGTACTTC
TRBV24-1	.	TRBJ2-7	.	CATSDPSGEQYF	TGTGCCACCAGTGATCCTTCCGGGGAGCAGTACTTC
TRBV28	TRBD2	TRBJ2-1	few	CASSTAPGLVFNEQFF	TGTGCCAGCAGTACCGCCCCGGGACTAGTTTTCAATGAGCAGTTCTTC
TRBV6-5	.	TRBJ2-2	.	CASSYDQGELFF	TGTGCCAGCAGTTACGACCAGGGGGAGCTGTTTTTT
TRBV20-1	TRBD2	TRBJ2-1	few	CSARDASGSSNEQFF	TGCAGTGCTAGAGACGCTAGCGGGAGTAGTAATGAGCAGTTCTTC
TRBV28	.	TRBJ1-6	.	CASSLGTTTSPLHF	TGTGCCAGCAGTTTGGGGACAACCACTTCACCCCTCCACTTT
TRBV18	TRBD1	TRBJ1-1	few	CASSPRDRAYTEAFF	TGTGCCAGCTCACCACGGGACAGGGCCTACACTGAAGCTTTCTTT
TRBV29-1	.	TRBJ1-2	.	CSVEDQAPYGYTF	TGCAGCGTTGAAGATCAGGCGCCCTATGGCTACACCTTC
TRBV6-1	TRBD1	TRBJ1-1	.	CASSLDRVRLAFF	TGTGCCAGCAGCCTGGACAGGGTAAGGTTGGCTTTCTTT
TRBV29-1	TRBD1	TRBJ2-7	many	CSVVGQGISYEQYF	TGCAGCGTTGTTGGACAGGGGATCTCCTACGAGCAGTACTTC
TRBV12-3/TRBV12-4	.	TRBJ2-7	few	CASLWTVQGSEQYF	TGTGCCAGCCTTTGGACAGTTCAAGGGAGCGAGCAGTACTTC
TRBV12-3/TRBV12-4	.	TRBJ2-2	.	CASSPTGYVTGELFF	TGTGCCAGCAGTCCAACAGGGTACGTCACCGGGGAGCTGTTTTTT
TRBV6-2/TRBV6-3	TRBD2	TRBJ2-7	.	CASSYPGQAPGLAGASYEQYF	TGTGCCAGCAGTTACCCTGGACAGGCCCCGGGACTAGCGGGAGCATCCTACGAGCAGTACTTC
TRBV3-1	.	TRBJ2-3	.	CASSPSFGGPPDTQYF	TGTGCCAGCAGCCCTTCCTTCGGAGGGCCCCCAGATACGCAGTATTTT
TRBV5-6	.	TRBJ2-5	.	CASSFDSQETQYF	TGTGCCAGCAGCTTCGACAGCCAAGAGACCCAGTACTTC
TRBV20-1	TRBD2	TRBJ2-7	few	CSATSGDPYEQYF	TGCAGTGCTACTAGCGGGGATCCCTACGAGCAGTACTTC
TRBV7-6	TRBD2	TRBJ2-2	.	CASSLDLAGDTGELFF	TGTGCCAGCAGCTTAGACCTAGCGGGGGACACCGGGGAGCTGTTTTTT
TRBV9	TRBD2	TRBJ2-1	few	CASSVSASGSAEQFF	TGTGCCAGCAGCGTATCGGCTAGCGGGAGTGCTGAGCAGTTCTTC
TRBV5-1	.	TRBJ2-2	few	CASSGSRTGELFF	TGCGCCAGCAGCGGGAGTCGGACCGGGGAGCTGTTTTTT
TRBV29-1	.	TRBJ1-4	few	CSASRGATNEKLFF	TGCAGCGCCTCCCGAGGGGCCACTAATGAAAAACTGTTTTTT
TRBV29-1	TRBD2	TRBJ2-5	.	CSVGLAGNHDQETQYF	TGCAGCGTTGGACTAGCGGGGAACCACGACCAAGAGACCCAGTACTTC
TRBV5-6	.	TRBJ2-2	.	CASSLTGENTGELFF	TGTGCCAGCAGCTTGACAGGAGAAAACACCGGGGAGCTGTTTTTT
TRBV7-9	.	TRBJ2-1	.	CASSLRSPAYNEQFF	TGTGCCAGCAGTTTAAGGTCACCCGCCTACAATGAGCAGTTCTTC
TRBV5-1	TRBD2	TRBJ2-7	.	CASSITSGVSYEQYF	TGCGCCAGCAGCATAACTAGCGGGGTATCCTACGAGCAGTACTTC
TRBV6-2/TRBV6-3	.	TRBJ2-3	few	CASSRASVTDTQYF	TGTGCCAGCAGTAGGGCTAGCGTCACAGATACGCAGTATTTT
TRBV3-1	.	TRBJ2-5	.	CASSQAREHQETQYF	TGTGCCAGCAGCCAAGCCAGGGAGCATCAAGAGACCCAGTACTTC
TRBV7-9	TRBD2	TRBJ2-1	many	CASSFLSGPAGGFEQFF	TGTGCCAGCAGCTTCCTCAGTGGGCCAGCGGGAGGTTTTGAGCAGTTCTTC
TRBV4-3	.	TRBJ1-2	few	CASSQDRSSNYGYTF	TGCGCCAGCAGCCAAGATCGGTCGAGTAACTATGGCTACACCTTC
TRBV6-5	TRBD1	TRBJ2-7	few	CASSYLRGTGSGEQYF	TGTGCCAGCAGTTATCTTAGGGGGACAGGGTCGGGGGAGCAGTACTTC
TRBV15	TRBD1	TRBJ2-5	few	CATSRVPGTGGYQETQYF	TGTGCCACCAGCAGGGTCCCCGGGACAGGGGGCTACCAAGAGACCCAGTACTTC
TRBV4-3	.	TRBJ1-6	few	CASSQAVHGGGSPLHF	TGCGCCAGCAGCCAAGCGGTTCACGGGGGTGGGTCACCCCTCCACTTT
TRBV7-9	.	TRBJ1-1	.	CASRTTNTEAFF	TGTGCCAGCAGGACAACGAACACTGAAGCTTTCTTT
TRBV6-2/TRBV6-3	TRBD2	TRBJ2-7	few	CASTPLAGGGYEQYF	TGTGCCAGCACCCCCCTAGCGGGAGGGGGATACGAGCAGTACTTC
TRBV6-5	.	TRBJ1-2	few	CASSYSTRYTF	TGTGCCAGCAGTTACTCGACGCGCTACACCTTC
TRBV7-6	TRBD2	TRBJ2-2	many	CASSLLGLAGTGELFF	TGTGCCAGCAGCTTACTGGGACTAGCGGGGACCGGGGAGCTGTTTTTT
TRBV12-3/TRBV12-4	.	TRBJ1-5	many	CASSPRSNQPQHF	TGTGCCAGCAGTCCACGCAGCAATCAGCCCCAGCATTTT
TRBV4-2	TRBD2	TRBJ2-7	.	CASSPRGGANYEQYF	TGTGCCAGCAGCCCCCGGGGGGGGGCGAACTACGAGCAGTACTTC
TRBV12-3/TRBV12-4	.	TRBJ1-4	few	CASSLNRRREKLFF	TGTGCCAGCAGTTTGAACAGGCGAAGGGAAAAACTGTTTTTT
TRBV13	.	TRBJ2-2	.	CASCRGTGELFF	TGTGCCAGCTGTCGGGGCACCGGGGAGCTGTTTTTT
TRBV10-3	.	TRBJ2-3	.	CAISESGREATDTQYF	TGTGCCATCAGTGAGTCGGGCAGGGAGGCCACAGATACGCAGTATTTT
TRBV28	TRBD1	TRBJ1-5	.	CASDGQGPMYGNQPQHF	TGTGCCAGCGACGGACAGGGGCCTATGTACGGCAATCAGCCCCAGCATTTT
TRBV5-6	.	TRBJ2-1	many	CASSLVYKRDEQFF	TGTGCCAGCAGCTTGGTCTACAAGCGCGATGAGCAGTTCTTC
TRBV14	.	TRBJ2-7	.	CASSQAVSYEQYF	TGTGCCAGCAGCCAGGCGGTTTCCTACGAGCAGTACTTC
TRBV6-6	.	TRBJ2-7	.	CASSYLGYGDEQYF	TGTGCCAGCAGTTATCTTGGGTACGGGGACGAGCAGTACTTC